Below, 31 T cell receptor beta chains from the same sample are listed, as sequenced in a study of blood T cell repertoires in COVID-19. Data came from immunoSEQ multiplex PCR; TCRdb stores just in-frame clones and leaves some out. The sample gives about 150,000 clones, more than 75% of which show up once; 1.2% is in the top ten. What was sequenced was PBMCs or T cells enriched from blood (not recorded which). The source of these receptors is a woman aged 30 to 39 with acute COVID-19.

The rearrangement joins TRBV5-4 to TRBJ2-1, with 11 bases identical to TRBD2. V shed 4 bases and J 3 bases; nucleotides not matched to a gene: 3. The CDR3 covers 15 residues. The germline gives CDR1 SGHNT, CDR2 YYREEE (reference sequence). CDR3 loop: CASSQLAGDYNEQFF. CDR3 nucleotides: TGTGCCAGCAGCCAACTAGCGGGAGACTACAATGAGCAGTTCTTC.

V gene TRBV18 combines with J gene TRBJ1-4, with D maybe TRBD1 (5 bases). Trimming took off 1 base at V and 8 bases at J, with 8 bases between the two ends. The CDR3 is made up of 13 amino acids. Germline assignment: CDR1 KGHSH and CDR2 LQKENI. CDR3 loop: CASSPLPGEKLFF. The DNA for the CDR3 is TGTGCCAGCTCACCACTCCCAGGGGAAAAACTGTTTTTT.

The rearrangement links TRBV7-3 to TRBJ2-7; maybe TRBD2 (6 bases). The CDR3 contains 15 residues. The V gene lost 0 bases and the J gene lost 0 bases, with 9 bases spanning the gap. In germline, CDR1 is SGHTA, CDR2 FQGTGA. In DNA, the CDR3 is TGTGCCAGCAGCTTAACTGGGGGGAGCTCCTACGAGCAGTACTTC. Its translation is CASSLTGGSSYEQYF.

The chain uses TRBV7-3 and TRBJ2-2, with D possibly being TRBD1 (6 bases). V lost 5 bases and J 6 bases, leaving 10 bases between the germline ends. Per germline, CDR1 SGHTA and CDR2 FQGTGA. This CDR3 has 13 amino acids. The CDR3 DNA reads TGTGCCAGCAGCCAACAGGGATCCGGGGAGCTGTTTTTT. This sequence encodes CASSQQGSGELFF.

The CDR3 nucleotides are TGCGCCAGCAGCTTAGGGGTCAACACCGGGGAGCTGTTTTTT. It is translated as CASSLGVNTGELFF. The rearrangement links TRBV5-1 to TRBJ2-2; D may be TRBD1 (5 bases). This CDR3 is built from 14 residues. The germline V gene has CDR1 SGHRS and CDR2 YFSETQ. V was clipped by 2 bases and J by 2 bases, with 7 bases between them.

The J gene is TRBJ2-3, the V gene TRBV5-1; tentative D call: TRBD1 (5 bases). From germline, CDR1 is SGHRS and CDR2 YFSETQ. V was pared by 3 bases and J by 6 bases, with 14 bases between. This CDR3 contains 14 residues. The DNA for the CDR3 is TGCGCCAGCAGCTCGACAGATCCCCTGGATACGCAGTATTTT. Translated, it gives CASSSTDPLDTQYF.

V usage is TRBV28 and J usage is TRBJ2-7, with TRBD1 matching 8 bases. In germline, CDR1 is MDHEN, CDR2 SYDVKM. V gave up 10 bases and J gave up 5 bases; unmatched junction bases: 10. This CDR3 region has 13 residues. Here the CDR3 reads CATDRGTSHEQYF. The CDR3 bases are TGTGCCACCGACAGGGGCACTTCCCACGAGCAGTACTTC.

The gene calls are TRBV7-8 and TRBJ1-2; 11 positions match TRBD1. This CDR3 contains 16 residues. The germline CDR1 and CDR2 sequences are SGHVS and FQNEAQ. The V segment lost 5 bases and the J segment 4 bases; nucleotides outside the gene matches: 9. CDR3 sequence: CASSPRDRGNFYGYTF. CDR3 bases: TGTGCCAGCAGCCCACGGGACAGGGGGAACTTCTATGGCTACACCTTC.

The rearrangement uses TRBV7-3 and TRBJ2-5; D may be TRBD2 (5 bases). The germline gives CDR1 SGHTA, CDR2 FQGTGA. V shed 4 bases and J shed 2 bases, with 17 bases lying between them. The CDR3 sequence is 16 residues long. The CDR3 loop is CASSSKSSGEQETQYF. Written as DNA, the CDR3 is TGTGCCAGCAGCTCAAAATCCAGCGGAGAGCAAGAGACCCAGTACTTC.

The rearrangement uses TRBV7-2 and TRBJ2-2; no reliable D call. Trimming took off 2 bases at V and 6 bases at J, with 7 bases between the two ends. Germline CDR1 and CDR2: SGHTA and FQGNSA. The CDR3 contains 13 residues. CDR3 nucleotides: TGTGCCAGCAGCTTATTTGAGGCCGGGGAGCTGTTTTTT. Translation: CASSLFEAGELFF.

The J gene is TRBJ2-1, the V gene TRBV25-1; D is possibly TRBD1 (6 bases). The CDR3 loop spans 15 amino acids. V lost 4 bases and J lost 9, with 19 bases in between. Germline values: CDR1 MGHDK, CDR2 SYGVNS. The CDR3 protein is CASSADRGSWSEQFF. CDR3 DNA: TGTGCCAGCAGTGCGGACAGAGGGTCGTGGAGTGAGCAGTTCTTC.

The genes are TRBV10-2 and TRBJ2-5; TRBD1 matches 7 bases. Trimming removed 6 bases from V and 1 base from J; junction bases left unmatched: 8. This CDR3 is built from 15 residues. Germline V lookup: CDR1 WSHSY, CDR2 SAAADI. The CDR3 loop is CASRGDRYFQETQYF. In DNA form, the CDR3 reads TGCGCCAGCAGGGGGGACAGATATTTCCAAGAGACCCAGTACTTC.

This chain joins TRBV5-4 and TRBJ1-1, with a tentative D call TRBD1 (5 bases). The CDR3 covers 15 residues. CDR1 and CDR2 (germline): SGHNT, YYREEE (reference sequence). Trimming took 0 bases from V and 0 from J, leaving 9 bases between them. CDR3 bases: TGTGCCAGCAGCTTGGGGGGCGGTATGAACACTGAAGCTTTCTTT. Protein: CASSLGGGMNTEAFF.

J is TRBJ1-2 and V is TRBV7-9, with 10 bases aligning to TRBD1. Losses at the gene ends were 5 bases for V and 3 bases for J; bases not matched to a gene: 12. Germline lookup yields CDR1 SEHNR and CDR2 FQNEAQ (reference sequence). The CDR3 has 17 residues. CDR3: CASSPVAGQGLDYGYTF. The CDR3 DNA reads TGTGCCAGCAGCCCAGTGGCGGGACAGGGGTTGGACTATGGCTACACCTTC.

The rearrangement links TRBV4-1 to TRBJ1-2; no clear D. Trimming took off 0 bases at V and 1 base at J, with 12 bases between the two ends. Germline assignment: CDR1 MGHRA and CDR2 YSYEKL. This CDR3 is 16 amino acids long. CDR3 DNA: TGCGCCAGCAGCCAAGATCCAGGCTTCGATAACTATGGCTACACCTTC. Its translation is CASSQDPGFDNYGYTF.

The chain uses TRBV4-1 and TRBJ2-7; weak D call: TRBD2 (6 bases). From germline, CDR1 is MGHRA and CDR2 YSYEKL. The V gene lost 1 base and the J gene lost 4 bases, with 14 bases spanning the gap. The CDR3 contains 15 residues. For the CDR3, the DNA is TGCGCCAGCAGCCAAGCGGTGACTAGACCGTACGAGCAGTACTTC. The encoded protein is CASSQAVTRPYEQYF.

The chain is built from TRBV30 and TRBJ2-2; tentative D call: TRBD2 (6 bases). Trimming removed 8 bases from V and 6 bases from J, with 25 bases in between. There are 16 residues in the CDR3. Germline-derived CDR1 and CDR2 are GTSNPN and SVGIG (reference sequence). The DNA of the CDR3 is TGTGCCGCGCTAGAGACGGAGGGTCTAGTTCCCGGGGAGCTGTTTTTT. This encodes CAALETEGLVPGELFF.

CDR3 DNA: TGTGCCAGCAGCAGTCTGGACAGGGGCGATCAGCCCCAGCATTTT. This translates into CASSSLDRGDQPQHF. This chain uses TRBV3-1 (or the pseudogene TRBV3-2) with TRBJ1-5; TRBD1 matches at 9 bases. The CDR3 is 15 residues long. V lost 5 bases and J lost 5; bases outside the gene matches: 7. Germline V gives CDR1 LGHDT, CDR2 YNNKEL (reference sequence).

The chain has TRBV30 and TRBJ2-1, with 13 bases aligning to TRBD2. The V segment lost 0 bases and the J segment 5 bases; nucleotides outside the gene matches: 1. The CDR3 is made up of 15 amino acids. Germline V CDR1 and CDR2: GTSNPN, SVGIG (reference sequence). In DNA, the CDR3 is TGTGCCTGGAGTGTTGGGACTAGCGGGAACAATGAGCAGTTCTTC. Translating it yields CAWSVGTSGNNEQFF.

This clone was observed once. The rearrangement uses TRBV7-2 and TRBJ1-6; perhaps TRBD1 as D (5 bases). Per the germline V gene, CDR1 is SGHTA and CDR2 is FQGNSA. The CDR3 contains 15 residues. The V end was cut by 2 bases, the J end by 11 bases, with 16 bases between. CDR3 nucleotides: TGTGCCAGCAGCTTATTTGAGGGGACGGGGGCACCCCTCCACTTT. It specifies CASSLFEGTGAPLHF.

J is TRBJ2-5 and V is TRBV3-1 (or the pseudogene TRBV3-2); maybe TRBD1 (5 bases). The germline V gene encodes CDR1 LGHDT and CDR2 YNNKEL (reference sequence). The CDR3 has 16 residues. The ends were cut back, 1 base at V and 1 base at J, with 13 bases in the middle. CDR3 sequence reads: CASSQVLFDSQETQYF. For the CDR3, the DNA is TGTGCCAGCAGCCAAGTTTTATTTGACAGCCAAGAGACCCAGTACTTC.

The gene calls are TRBV7-2 and TRBJ2-1, with D perhaps matching TRBD2 (5 bases). The germline V gene has CDR1 SGHTA and CDR2 FQGNSA. Trimming stripped 1 base from V and 10 bases from J, with 17 bases between. The CDR3 consists of 15 residues. The chain's CDR3 is CASSLEGYRGSEQFF. The CDR3 coding sequence is TGTGCCAGCAGCTTAGAAGGCTACCGAGGGTCAGAGCAGTTCTTC.

The chain recombines TRBV5-1 with TRBJ1-3; weak D call: TRBD1 (6 bases). The germline V and J ends were trimmed by 6 bases and 7 bases, with 17 bases remaining between them. The germline gives CDR1 SGHRS, CDR2 YFSETQ. This CDR3 is built from 14 residues. This CDR3 is CASTESVGANTIYF. CDR3 DNA sequence: TGCGCCAGCACCGAATCGGTGGGGGCGAACACCATATATTTT.

This rearrangement joins TRBV6-2 or TRBV6-3 to TRBJ2-7; 11 nucleotides align to TRBD2. J gave up 3 bases and V 1 base, and 2 bases lay outside the gene matches. From germline, CDR1 is MNHEY and CDR2 SVGEGT. The CDR3 loop spans 15 amino acids. The CDR3 DNA follows: TGTGCCAGCAGTTACTGGACTAGCGGGTTCTACGAGCAGTACTTC. Amino acids: CASSYWTSGFYEQYF.

The CDR3 DNA sequence: TGTGCCAGCAGGGGACAGAATGGCTACACCTTC. This codes for CASRGQNGYTF. The chain uses TRBV25-1 and TRBJ1-2, with 7 bases matching TRBD1. This CDR3 contains 11 residues. Germline-derived CDR1 and CDR2 are MGHDK and SYGVNS. Losses at the gene ends were 6 bases for V and 6 bases for J; bases not matched to a gene: 1.

This clone was counted a single time. The V gene is TRBV5-1, the J gene TRBJ2-3; 13 bases are shared with TRBD2. The CDR3 contains 15 residues. V shed 4 bases, J shed 3 bases, and the junction held 2 bases outside the gene matches. The germline CDR1 and CDR2 sequences are SGHRS and YFSETQ. CDR3 region: CASSLLAGGTDTQYF. The CDR3 bases are TGCGCCAGCAGCCTACTAGCGGGAGGGACAGATACGCAGTATTTT. Supplemented by reference TRBV5-1 and TRBJ2-3, the full variable domain reads KAGVTQTPRYLIKTRGQQVTLSCSPISGHRSVSWYQQTPGQGLQFLFEYFSETQRNKGNFPGRFSGRQFSNSRSEMNVSTLELGDSALYLCASSLLAGGTDTQYFGPGTRLTVL.

The CDR3 loop reads CASRLDRNLYNEQFF. DNA of the CDR3: TGTGCCAGCAGGCTCGATAGAAATCTCTACAATGAGCAGTTCTTC. The chain employs TRBV7-2 and TRBJ2-1; no definite D call. Trimming pared 6 bases from V and 3 bases from J, leaving 15 bases between. The CDR3 totals 15 residues. The V gene's germline CDR1 is SGHTA and CDR2 FQGNSA. The entire variable domain, with the rest obtained from reference TRBV7-2 and TRBJ2-1, is as follows: GAGVSQSPSNKVTEKGKDVELRCDPISGHTALYWYRQSLGQGLEFLIYFQGNSAPDKSGLPSDRFSAERTGGSVSTLTIQRTQQEDSAVYLCASRLDRNLYNEQFFGPGTRLTVL.

The gene calls are TRBV28 and TRBJ1-1; the match to TRBD1 covers 8 bases. Germline loops: CDR1 MDHEN, CDR2 SYDVKM. CDR3 size: 15 residues. The J segment lost 7 bases and the V segment lost 2 bases, leaving 9 bases of the junction unmatched. CDR3: CASSLPGQGRVEAFF. As DNA, the CDR3 is TGTGCCAGCAGTTTACCCGGACAGGGCAGAGTTGAAGCTTTCTTT.

The chain uses TRBV11-2 and TRBJ2-2, with D maybe TRBD1 (7 bases). Germline V gives CDR1 SGHAT, CDR2 FQNNGV. V was pared by 5 bases and J by 4 bases, with 17 bases between. The CDR3 is 16 amino acids. The CDR3 region is CASSAPDRTTTGELFF. CDR3 DNA: TGTGCCAGCAGCGCCCCGGACAGGACTACCACCGGGGAGCTGTTTTTT.

CDR3 protein: CASSQADRGPAEAFF. The CDR3 region has the DNA TGCGCCAGCAGCCAAGCAGACAGGGGGCCGGCTGAAGCTTTCTTT. The rearrangement uses TRBV4-1 and TRBJ1-1; 10 nucleotides match TRBD1. The V gene's germline CDR1 is MGHRA and CDR2 YSYEKL. The CDR3 consists of 15 residues. V shed 1 base and J 6 bases; nucleotides not matched to a gene: 5.

This chain links TRBV19 with TRBJ2-5; tentative D call: TRBD1 (6 bases). The CDR3 sequence is 15 residues long. Germline values: CDR1 LNHDA, CDR2 SQIVND (reference sequence). Trimming shortened V by 3 bases and J by 2 bases, and 13 bases separated the two germline ends. CDR3: CASSMGTTRQETQYF. The CDR3 DNA sequence: TGTGCCAGTAGTATGGGGACAACCCGTCAAGAGACCCAGTACTTC. Full variable domain (rest looked up from reference TRBV19 and TRBJ2-5): DGGITQSPKYLFRKEGQNVTLSCEQNLNHDAMYWYRQDPGQGLRLIYYSQIVNDFQKGDIAEGYSVSREKKESFPLTVTSAQKNPTAFYLCASSMGTTRQETQYFGPGTRLLVL.